This TCR beta chain derives from a study of regulatory T cells in long-lasting Graves disease. A note on this clonotype: Its cognate antigen is unknown.

Time point in this sample: persistent/refractory GD, antithyroid drugs over 5 years with positive TRAb. Isolated PBMC RNA provided the starting material for the TCR library. EDTA tubes were used for drawing around 9 milliliters of peripheral blood. Libraries of TCR beta came from iRepertoire HTBI primers plus Arm-PCR of CDR3 regions. Via MiXCR, TCRdb re-called the multiplex PCR reads, giving one row per CDR3 protein. The table includes roughly 700,000 distinct CDR3 sequences, roughly 30% detected once. Overall study findings and caveats: Persistent patients had a count of shared public clonotypes (over 2,500) that exceeded that of new patients (966).

This CDR3 contains 16 residues. Between the trimmed V and J ends, which lost 1 base and 4 bases, there was a span of 15 bases. Germline lookup yields CDR1 KGHSH and CDR2 LQKENI. This sequence joins TRBV18 and TRBJ2-3, with D possibly TRBD2 on 6 matching bases. The sequences come from peripheral blood mononuclear cells (PBMCs), collected when the disease was refractory, from a patient treated with antithyroid drugs. The sequence came from a female donor with Graves disease. This CDR3 reads CASSPQPMSGADTQYF. The CDR3 DNA is TGTGCCAGCTCACCACAACCCATGTCGGGGGCAGATACGCAGTATTTT. The whole variable domain, filled in from reference TRBV18 and TRBJ2-3, reads NAGVMQNPRHLVRRRGQEARLRCSPMKGHSHVYWYRQLPEEGLKFMVYLQKENIIDESGMPKERFSAEFPKEGPSILRIQQVVRGDSAAYFCASSPQPMSGADTQYFGPGTRLTVL.